This entry describes one TCR beta chain. Its antigen is not known. This sample was taken from a study of shared clonotypes between healthy human individuals. Regarding the study as a whole: Naive CD4 clonotypes overlapped across several donors at roughly 4.5%.

The CDR3 is 14 residues long. V lost 5 bases, J lost 4 bases, and 15 bases lay in between. Germline assignment: CDR1 MNHEY and CDR2 SVGAGI. Replicate PCRs run on sorted subsets employed approximately 0.2 ug DNA, approximately 30,000 T cell genomes. Sequencing used immunoSEQ multiplex PCR; TCRdb keeps in-frame clones, though not all of them. The data hold fewer than 350,000 clones, with around nine tenths observed a single time. J is TRBJ2-7 and V is TRBV6-5; D uncertain. The TCR was taken from a young man in good health. Sequenced sample: memory CD8+ T cells sorted from blood. The subset is: CD45RO+ cells pooled with CCR7-negative TemRA cells. CDR3 loop: CASSVDWNLYEQYF. The CDR3, as DNA: TGTGCCAGCAGTGTTGACTGGAACCTTTACGAGCAGTACTTC.